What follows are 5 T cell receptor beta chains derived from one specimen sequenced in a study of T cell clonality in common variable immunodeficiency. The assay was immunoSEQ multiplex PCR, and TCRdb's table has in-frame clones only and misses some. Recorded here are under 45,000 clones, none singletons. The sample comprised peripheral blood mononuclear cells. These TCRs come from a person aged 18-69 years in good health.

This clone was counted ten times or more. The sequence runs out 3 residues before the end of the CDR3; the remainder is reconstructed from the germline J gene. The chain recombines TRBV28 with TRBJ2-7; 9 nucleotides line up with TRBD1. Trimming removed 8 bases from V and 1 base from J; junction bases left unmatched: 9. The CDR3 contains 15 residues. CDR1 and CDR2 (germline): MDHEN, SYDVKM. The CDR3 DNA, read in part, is TGTGCCAGCCGCGATGGGGACAGGGCATCCTACGAG. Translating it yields CASRDGDRASYE. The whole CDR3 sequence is CASRDGDRASYEQYF.

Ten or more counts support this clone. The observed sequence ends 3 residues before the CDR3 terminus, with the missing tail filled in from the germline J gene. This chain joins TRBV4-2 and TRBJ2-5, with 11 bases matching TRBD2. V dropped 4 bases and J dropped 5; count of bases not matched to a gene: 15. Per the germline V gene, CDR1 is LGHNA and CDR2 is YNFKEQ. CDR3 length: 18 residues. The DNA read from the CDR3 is TGTGCCAGCAGCCTAGGGACTAGCGGACCAACAGGTTCGGAGACC. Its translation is CASSLGTSGPTGSET. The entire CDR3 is CASSLGTSGPTGSETQYF.

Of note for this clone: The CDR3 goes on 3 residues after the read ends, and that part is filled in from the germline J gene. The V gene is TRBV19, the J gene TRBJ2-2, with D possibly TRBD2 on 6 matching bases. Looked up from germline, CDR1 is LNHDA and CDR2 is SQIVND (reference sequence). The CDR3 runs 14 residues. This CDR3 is CASSIGGVSEKLFF. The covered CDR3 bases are TGTGCCAGTAGTATAGGCGGGGTTTCGGAAAAG.

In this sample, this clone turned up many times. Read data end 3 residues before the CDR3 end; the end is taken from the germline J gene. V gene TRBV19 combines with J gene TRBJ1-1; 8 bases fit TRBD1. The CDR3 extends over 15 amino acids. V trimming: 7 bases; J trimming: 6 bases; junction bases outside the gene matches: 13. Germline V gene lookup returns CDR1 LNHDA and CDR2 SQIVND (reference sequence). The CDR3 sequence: CASIQRAQGVSEAFF. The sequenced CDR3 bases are TGTGCCAGTATCCAAAGGGCACAGGGGGTATCTGAA. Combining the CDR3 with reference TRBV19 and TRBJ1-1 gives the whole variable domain DGGITQSPKYLFRKEGQNVTLSCEQNLNHDAMYWYRQDPGQGLRLIYYSQIVNDFQKGDIAEGYSVSREKKESFPLTVTSAQKNPTAFYLCASIQRAQGVSEAFFGQGTRLTVV.

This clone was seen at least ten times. The CDR3 region is CASSDLRTSGSTDTQYF. The DNA read from the CDR3 is TGTGCCAGCAGTGACTTGCGGACTAGCGGAAGCACAGATACG. The chain combines TRBV6-4 with TRBJ2-3; 10 bases fit TRBD2. The read halts 3 residues ahead of the CDR3 end, with the missing end drawn from the germline J gene. The CDR3 consists of 17 residues. Trimming removed 1 base from V and 0 bases from J; junction bases left unmatched: 4. Germline V lookup: CDR1 MRHNA, CDR2 SNTAGT.